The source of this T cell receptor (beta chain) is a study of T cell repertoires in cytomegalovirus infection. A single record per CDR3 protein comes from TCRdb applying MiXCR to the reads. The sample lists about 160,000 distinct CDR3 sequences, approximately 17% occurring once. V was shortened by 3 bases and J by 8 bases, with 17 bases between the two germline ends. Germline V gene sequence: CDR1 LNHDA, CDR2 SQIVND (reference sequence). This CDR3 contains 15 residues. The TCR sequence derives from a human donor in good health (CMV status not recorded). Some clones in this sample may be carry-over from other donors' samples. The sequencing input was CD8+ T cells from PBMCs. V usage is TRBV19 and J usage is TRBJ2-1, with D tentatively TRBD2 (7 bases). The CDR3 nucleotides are TGTGCCAGTAGTATGACTAGCTCAGGGGTGGATGAGCAGTTCTTC. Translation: CASSMTSSGVDEQFF.